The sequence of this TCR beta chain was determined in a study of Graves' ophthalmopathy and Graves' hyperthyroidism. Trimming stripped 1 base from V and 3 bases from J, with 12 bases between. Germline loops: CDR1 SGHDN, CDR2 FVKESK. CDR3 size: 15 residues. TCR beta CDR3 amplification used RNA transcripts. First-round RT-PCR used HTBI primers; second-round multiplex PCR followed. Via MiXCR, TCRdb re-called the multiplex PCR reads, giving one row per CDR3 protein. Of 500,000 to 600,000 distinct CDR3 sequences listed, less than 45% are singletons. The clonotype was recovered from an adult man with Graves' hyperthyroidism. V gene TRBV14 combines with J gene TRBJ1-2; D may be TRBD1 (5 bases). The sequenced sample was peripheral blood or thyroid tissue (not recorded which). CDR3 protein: CASSQAKGIHYGYTF. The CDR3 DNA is TGTGCCAGCAGCCAAGCAAAGGGGATCCACTATGGCTACACCTTC.